Each of the 29 T cell receptor beta chains below was sequenced from the same sample in a study of T cells after yellow fever vaccination. Using its own MiXCR run on the 5' RACE reads, TCRdb lists one record per CDR3 protein. The table lists 300,000 to 350,000 distinct CDR3 sequences, roughly 4.3% of them singletons. Material: PBMCs, obtained 15 days after the yellow fever booster vaccination. The receptor set was obtained from a man between 18 and 29 years old who received the YFV17D yellow fever vaccine.

This clonotype was seen a few times. The CDR3 DNA reads TGTGCCAGCAGTGTAACGGGAGGCACAGATACGCAGTATTTT. As protein: CASSVTGGTDTQYF. The chain recombines TRBV6-4 with TRBJ2-3; TRBD2 is a possible D gene (6 bases). Trimming took 4 bases from V and 1 from J, leaving 9 bases between them. The germline V gene has CDR1 MRHNA and CDR2 SNTAGT. CDR3 length: 14 residues.

This clonotype occurred a few times. The V and J genes are TRBV28 and TRBJ2-1; possibly TRBD1 for D (5 bases). With 1 base removed from V and 8 bases from J, the gap between germline ends came to 12 bases. The CDR3 consists of 14 residues. Per germline, CDR1 MDHEN and CDR2 SYDVKM. Here the CDR3 DNA reads TGTGCCAGCAGTTTATACCAGGGTTTGGATGAGCAGTTCTTC. Protein product: CASSLYQGLDEQFF.

In this sample, this clonotype turned up many times. This chain uses TRBV7-2 with TRBJ1-2, with TRBD1 matching 7 bases. The V and J ends lost 5 bases and 8 bases, in that order; junction bases with no gene match: 11. The germline V gene encodes CDR1 SGHTA and CDR2 FQGNSA. CDR3 length: 14 residues. CDR3 residues: CASSQRQGRSGYTF. The CDR3 nucleotides read TGTGCCAGCAGCCAAAGACAGGGTCGGTCGGGCTACACCTTC. The full variable domain, in which reference TRBV7-2 and TRBJ1-2 provide the parts outside the CDR3, is GAGVSQSPSNKVTEKGKDVELRCDPISGHTALYWYRQSLGQGLEFLIYFQGNSAPDKSGLPSDRFSAERTGGSVSTLTIQRTQQEDSAVYLCASSQRQGRSGYTFGSGTRLTVV.

This clonotype was recorded a few times. The chain joins TRBV6-2 or TRBV6-3 to TRBJ2-7; D not certain. Trimming shortened V by 8 bases and J by 2 bases, and 13 bases separated the two germline ends. CDR1 is MNHEY and CDR2 is SVGEGT in the germline V gene. The length of the CDR3 is 13 residues. CDR3 sequence reads: CASQNEVPYEQYV. CDR3 bases: TGTGCCAGCCAAAACGAGGTCCCCTACGAGCAGTACGTC.

This rearrangement joins TRBV28 to TRBJ2-3, with a weak D call TRBD1 (6 bases). Germline assignment: CDR1 MDHEN and CDR2 SYDVKM. V gave up 5 bases and J gave up 4 bases, with 13 bases separating them. The CDR3 has 14 amino acids. The CDR3 loop reads CASSLGGFADTQYF. CDR3 coding DNA: TGTGCCAGCAGTCTAGGGGGTTTCGCAGATACGCAGTATTTT.

The rearrangement uses TRBV19 and TRBJ1-1, with D uncertain. Trimming left V 11 bases short and J 0 bases short, with 13 bases between. This CDR3 is built from 13 residues. Germline CDR1 and CDR2: LNHDA and SQIVND (reference sequence). CDR3 in DNA: TGTGCCTCCAGGACGTTTATGAACACTGAAGCTTTCTTT. Its translation: CASRTFMNTEAFF.

In its sample, this clonotype was seen many times. This chain joins TRBV7-2 and TRBJ2-5; a possible D gene is TRBD1 (7 bases). The CDR3 consists of 14 residues. CDR1 SGHTA and CDR2 FQGNSA come from the germline V gene. The V gene lost 1 base and the J gene lost 5 bases, with 11 bases spanning the gap. The chain's CDR3 is CASSLGRGQETQYF. Here the CDR3 DNA reads TGTGCCAGCAGCTTAGGGCGGGGACAGGAGACCCAGTACTTC.

The chain couples TRBV4-1 to TRBJ2-3; tentative D call: TRBD1 (7 bases). Trimming cost V 4 bases and J 5 bases, with 16 bases left between them. This CDR3 comprises 15 residues. The germline V gene has CDR1 MGHRA and CDR2 YSYEKL. The CDR3 nucleotides read TGCGCCAGCAGCCCAGGGGGGCCCGCCAGAGATACGCAGTATTTT. The encoded protein is CASSPGGPARDTQYF.

The chain joins TRBV28 to TRBJ2-1; D unclear. The germline V gene encodes CDR1 MDHEN and CDR2 SYDVKM. This CDR3 spans 14 amino acids. V lost 7 bases to trimming and J lost 0 bases, with 10 bases between them. The CDR3 region has the DNA TGTGCCAGCAATCCCTTTGGCTCCTACAATGAGCAGTTCTTC. This sequence encodes CASNPFGSYNEQFF.

This clonotype appeared a few times. This chain joins TRBV10-3 and TRBJ2-2; a weak D match, TRBD1 (6 bases). Trimming took 5 bases from V and 6 from J, leaving 10 bases between them. CDR3 length: 13 amino acids. Germline assignment: CDR1 ENHRY and CDR2 SYGVKD. The CDR3 DNA reads TGTGCCATCAGTCCCAGGGGATCCGGGGAGCTGTTTTTT. It is translated as CAISPRGSGELFF.

This clonotype was detected many times. The J gene is TRBJ1-1, the V gene TRBV7-9, with D hard to call. Germline lookup yields CDR1 SEHNR and CDR2 FQNEAQ (reference sequence). The CDR3 sequence is 14 residues long. Trimming took 3 bases from V and 4 from J, leaving 12 bases between them. CDR3 region: CASSFESGSTEAFF. Written as DNA, the CDR3 is TGTGCCAGCAGCTTTGAGTCGGGATCCACTGAAGCTTTCTTT.

This clonotype was detected only a few times. This chain uses TRBV12-3 or TRBV12-4 with TRBJ1-2; 8 positions agree with TRBD1. The CDR3 length is 14 residues. With 8 bases clipped from V and 2 bases from J, the junction kept 7 bases outside the gene matches. The CDR3 region is CASGNRGTNYGYTF. In nucleotides, the CDR3 is TGTGCCAGCGGCAACAGGGGGACAAACTATGGCTACACCTTC.

CDR3 in DNA: TGCGCCAGCAGCCAAGACCCCTGGGGTTTGAATCAGCCCCAGCATTTT. This translates into CASSQDPWGLNQPQHF. V usage is TRBV4-1 and J usage is TRBJ1-5; D remains unclear. Germline CDR1 is MGHRA and CDR2 is YSYEKL. The CDR3 runs to 16 residues. The V gene lost 0 bases and the J gene lost 4 bases, with 13 bases spanning the gap.

The table lists this clonotype with many counts. J is TRBJ2-3 and V is TRBV7-8; 7 bases align to TRBD1. V lost 2 bases, J lost 4 bases, and 3 bases stayed unmatched. Germline CDR1 and CDR2: SGHVS and FQNEAQ. The CDR3 is 14 amino acids. CDR3: CASSLSTGADTQYF. The CDR3 DNA reads as TGTGCCAGCAGCTTATCAACAGGGGCAGATACGCAGTATTTT.

This clonotype was counted only a few times. The chain combines TRBV7-8 with TRBJ1-2; D not resolved. V was cut by 1 base and J by 5 bases, with 14 bases left in between. Germline V gene lookup returns CDR1 SGHVS and CDR2 FQNEAQ. This CDR3 spans 15 amino acids. DNA of the CDR3: TGTGCCAGCAGCTTAGAGACCCCGCCTTCTTATGGCTACACCTTC. This codes for CASSLETPPSYGYTF.

This clonotype has at least ten counts. In DNA form, the CDR3 reads TGTGCCAGCAGTTTAGCGGGACTAGCGCGGGGCACCAATGAGCAGTTCTTC. It yields the protein CASSLAGLARGTNEQFF. V gene TRBV12-3 or TRBV12-4 combines with J gene TRBJ2-1, with 10 nucleotides matching TRBD2. CDR3 length: 17 amino acids. V was pared by 0 bases and J by 6 bases, with 8 bases of the junction left unmatched.

This clonotype showed up many times. This chain connects TRBV7-2 to TRBJ1-1; a weak D match, TRBD1 (5 bases). Deletions cut 0 bases from V and 5 bases from J, with 19 bases between. CDR1 and CDR2 (germline): SGHTA, FQGNSA. This CDR3 comprises 17 residues. Written as DNA, the CDR3 is TGTGCCAGCAGCTTAGCGTCTCTAATAAAGGGGTATACTGAAGCTTTCTTT. Its protein product is CASSLASLIKGYTEAFF.

This clonotype was observed a handful of times. The genes are TRBV7-8 and TRBJ2-7; 9 bases match TRBD1. With V trimmed by 5 bases and J by 0 bases, 5 bases remained unmatched. The germline V gene encodes CDR1 SGHVS and CDR2 FQNEAQ. This CDR3 spans 15 amino acids. The CDR3 nucleotides read TGTGCCAGCAGCCCCCGGGACAGGGTCTCCTACGAGCAGTACTTC. Protein product: CASSPRDRVSYEQYF.

The rearrangement links TRBV20-1 to TRBJ1-6, with 7 positions matching TRBD1. V dropped 2 bases and J dropped 0; count of bases not matched to a gene: 4. CDR3 length equals 16 residues. Germline CDR1 DFQATT, CDR2 SNEGSKA (reference sequence). The DNA for the CDR3 is TGCAGTGCTAGATCGGGACAGAGCTCCTATAATTCACCCCTCCACTTT. Encoded protein: CSARSGQSSYNSPLHF.

This clonotype was recorded a few times. The V gene is TRBV12-2, the J gene TRBJ1-6; the table's D call TRBD1 went unverified against the DNA. TRBV12-2 is a pseudogene segment. This CDR3 has 15 amino acids. CDR3: CASRLRDRVFSPLHF. The CDR3, as DNA: TGTGCAAGTCGCTTGCGGGACAGGGTCTTTTCACCCCTCCACTTT.

A few counts support this clonotype. This rearrangement joins TRBV12-3 or TRBV12-4 to TRBJ1-2, with a weak D call TRBD1 (5 bases). The V end was cut by 6 bases, the J end by 8 bases, with 16 bases between. This CDR3 contains 13 residues. CDR3 residues: CASRTQGEGGYTF. As DNA, the CDR3 is TGTGCCAGCAGGACCCAGGGAGAGGGGGGCTACACCTTC.

The gene calls are TRBV18 and TRBJ2-3; 10 nucleotides line up with TRBD2. The CDR3 has 16 amino acids. The V segment lost 3 bases and the J segment 4 bases; nucleotides outside the gene matches: 7. Germline V CDR1 and CDR2: KGHSH, LQKENI. DNA of the CDR3: TGTGCCAGCTCACCGGCACTAGCGGGGACCCCAGATACGCAGTATTTT. Amino acids: CASSPALAGTPDTQYF.

There are a few counts of this clonotype. The rearrangement joins TRBV7-2 to TRBJ2-3; D gene uncertain. Trimming pared 3 bases from V and 0 bases from J, leaving 10 bases between. This CDR3 has 15 amino acids. The germline CDR1 and CDR2 sequences are SGHTA and FQGNSA. The DNA for the CDR3 is TGTGCCAGCAGCTTGAGATACCTTAGCACAGATACGCAGTATTTT. Amino acid sequence: CASSLRYLSTDTQYF. The complete variable domain, with remaining parts taken from reference TRBV7-2 and TRBJ2-3, reads GAGVSQSPSNKVTEKGKDVELRCDPISGHTALYWYRQSLGQGLEFLIYFQGNSAPDKSGLPSDRFSAERTGGSVSTLTIQRTQQEDSAVYLCASSLRYLSTDTQYFGPGTRLTVL.

The table lists this clonotype with many counts. This rearrangement joins TRBV29-1 to TRBJ2-5, with 7 nucleotides matching TRBD2. In germline, CDR1 is SQVTM, CDR2 ANQGSEA. The CDR3 has 12 amino acids. J was trimmed by 4 bases and V by 4 bases; bases with no gene match: 3. This CDR3 is CSVASGGETQYF. The CDR3 region has the DNA TGCAGCGTTGCTAGCGGCGGAGAGACCCAGTACTTC.

This chain connects TRBV5-1 to TRBJ2-3; D perhaps matches TRBD1 (6 bases). This CDR3 is 15 amino acids long. Germline CDR1 and CDR2: SGHRS and YFSETQ. V shed 5 bases and J shed 1 base, with 14 bases lying between them. DNA for the CDR3: TGCGCCAGCAGTTACAGGGAAAGGGGCACAGATACGCAGTATTTT. Protein sequence: CASSYRERGTDTQYF.

This clonotype has only a few counts. This rearrangement joins TRBV6-2 or TRBV6-3 to TRBJ2-5, with D possibly being TRBD1 (6 bases). This CDR3 contains 13 residues. Looked up from germline, CDR1 is MNHEY and CDR2 is SVGEGT. V was shortened by 10 bases and J by 3 bases, with 15 bases between the two germline ends. The CDR3 nucleotides read TGTGCCACAGAAAACAGGGAAGAAGAGACCCAGTACTTC. Translation: CATENREEETQYF.

This clonotype was seen many times. V gene TRBV20-1 combines with J gene TRBJ1-4; no reliable D call. The CDR3 length is 15 residues. V was clipped by 0 bases and J by 7 bases, with 15 bases between them. Germline CDR1 and CDR2: DFQATT and SNEGSKA (reference sequence). The CDR3 region is CSARDFSRQIEKLFF. CDR3 nucleotides: TGCAGTGCTAGAGATTTTTCCAGGCAAATTGAAAAACTGTTTTTT.

This clonotype showed up just a few times. The V call is TRBV12-3 or TRBV12-4, the J call TRBJ2-3, with a tentative D call TRBD1 (5 bases). V dropped 6 bases and J dropped 4 bases, with 20 bases sitting between them. This CDR3 region has 16 residues. CDR3 nucleotides: TGTGCCAGCAGCCAACCACCAGGGTGGAGTTCAGATACGCAGTATTTT. The encoded protein is CASSQPPGWSSDTQYF.

The chain joins TRBV15 to TRBJ2-1; D possibly uses TRBD1 or TRBD2 (5 bases each). CDR1 and CDR2 (germline): LNHNV, YYDKDF (reference sequence). The CDR3 is made up of 14 amino acids. Trimming left V 5 bases short and J 7 bases short, with 15 bases between. CDR3: CATSPRAEGNEQFF. In DNA form, the CDR3 reads TGTGCCACCAGCCCGAGGGCCGAGGGGAATGAGCAGTTCTTC.